Listed here are 13 T cell receptor beta chains from one sample, sequenced in a study of control samples from healthy donors and cancer patients. Here immunoSEQ multiplex PCR was the method, and the copy in TCRdb shows in-frame clones only, minus some. The top ten clones hold about 1.5% of a sample with 150,000 to 200,000 clones, 90% to 95% of them seen once. The source material was blood. These receptors came from a woman aged 18-29 years in good health.

This rearrangement joins TRBV6-5 to TRBJ1-2, with D unresolved. Germline-derived CDR1 and CDR2 are MNHEY and SVGAGI. The V end lost 1 base, the J end lost 7 bases, and 16 bases lay between the germline ends. The CDR3 length is 15 residues. The CDR3 loop is CASSYFQARLGGYTF. CDR3 coding DNA: TGTGCCAGCAGTTACTTCCAGGCTCGATTGGGTGGCTACACCTTC.

The rearrangement joins TRBV5-6 to TRBJ1-4; 7 bases align to TRBD1. The CDR3 length is 18 residues. Unmatched junction bases numbered 13, after V lost 1 base and J lost 4 bases. CDR1 and CDR2 (germline): SGHDT, YYEEEE. The CDR3 protein is CASSLFREAGQLNEKLFF. The CDR3 nucleotides are TGTGCCAGCAGCTTGTTTAGGGAGGCGGGACAGCTTAATGAAAAACTGTTTTTT.

The V call is TRBV5-4, the J call TRBJ1-2; 9 positions match TRBD1. Germline lookup yields CDR1 SGHNT and CDR2 YYREEE (reference sequence). The CDR3 has 13 residues. The trim removed 2 bases at V and 6 bases at J, leaving 2 bases unmatched. The DNA for the CDR3 is TGTGCCAGCAGCTTTTGGACAGGGGATGGCTACACCTTC. This gives the protein CASSFWTGDGYTF.

The rearrangement joins TRBV6-2 or TRBV6-3 to TRBJ1-5, with D possibly matching TRBD1 (5 bases). Germline-derived CDR1 and CDR2 are MNHEY and SVGEGT. The CDR3 covers 13 residues. Trimming shortened V by 0 bases and J by 13 bases, and 13 bases separated the two germline ends. The CDR3 here is CASSYSIGGTQHF. The CDR3 coding sequence is TGTGCCAGCAGTTACTCGATAGGAGGGACTCAGCATTTT.

This clone was found once. This chain links TRBV10-2 with TRBJ2-3, with 8 bases identical to TRBD2. J was trimmed by 0 bases and V by 3 bases; bases with no gene match: 17. The CDR3 covers 20 residues. Germline CDR1 reads WSHSY; CDR2 reads SAAADI. The CDR3 bases are TGCGCCAGCAGTGACCACCGGGGGGGCGGGGGTTCCCCTAGCACAGATACGCAGTATTTT. This sequence encodes CASSDHRGGGGSPSTDTQYF.

This sequence joins TRBV9 and TRBJ1-2; D is ambiguous. The germline CDR1 and CDR2 sequences are SGDLS and YYNGEE. The CDR3 is 14 amino acids. Trimming took 0 bases from V and 6 from J, leaving 12 bases between them. CDR3 loop: CASSVGMGWNGYTF. In DNA, the CDR3 is TGTGCCAGCAGCGTAGGCATGGGGTGGAATGGCTACACCTTC.

The chain recombines TRBV5-1 with TRBJ2-5; D is perhaps TRBD1 (6 bases). Trimming took 1 base from V and 6 from J, leaving 16 bases between them. This CDR3 has 15 amino acids. CDR1 is SGHRS and CDR2 is YFSETQ in the germline V gene. CDR3 in amino acids: CASSLRGSYTQTQYF. The CDR3, as DNA: TGCGCCAGCAGCTTGAGGGGGTCCTACACACAGACCCAGTACTTC.

This chain links TRBV7-6 with TRBJ1-2; 10 bases are shared with TRBD1. Germline loops: CDR1 SGHVS, CDR2 FNYEAQ. CDR3 length: 15 amino acids. The V and J ends lost 1 base and 4 bases, in that order; junction bases with no gene match: 3. The CDR3, as DNA: TGTGCCAGCAGCTTAGGACAGGGGGCTTCCTATGGCTACACCTTC. It yields the protein CASSLGQGASYGYTF. Filled out from reference TRBV7-6 and TRBJ1-2, the complete variable domain reads GAGVSQSPRYKVTKRGQDVALRCDPISGHVSLYWYRQALGQGPEFLTYFNYEAQQDKSGLPNDRFSAERPEGSISTLTIQRTEQRDSAMYRCASSLGQGASYGYTFGSGTRLTVV.

The chain recombines TRBV7-9 with TRBJ2-7, with D possibly being TRBD1 (5 bases). Trimming pared 11 bases from V and 4 bases from J, leaving 18 bases between. The CDR3 sequence is 13 residues long. Germline values: CDR1 SEHNR, CDR2 FQNEAQ (reference sequence). The CDR3 DNA is TGTGCCGGGCAATGGCAGGGATCTTACGAGCAGTACTTC. Translating it yields CAGQWQGSYEQYF.

As to this clone: This sample includes further DNA sequences coding for the same CDR3. The V gene is TRBV5-1, the J gene TRBJ2-1, with D unresolved. Germline CDR1 is SGHRS and CDR2 is YFSETQ. V lost 3 bases to trimming and J lost 0 bases, with 7 bases between them. The CDR3 is 14 amino acids. Here the CDR3 reads CASSWGRSYNEQFF. For the CDR3, the DNA is TGCGCCAGCAGCTGGGGTCGCTCCTACAATGAGCAGTTCTTC.

The sample holds a few counts of this clone. The chain links TRBV5-5 to TRBJ2-3; 11 bases are shared with TRBD1. Germline-derived CDR1 and CDR2 are SGHKS and YYEKEE (reference sequence). The CDR3 extends over 14 amino acids. The V segment lost 5 bases and the J segment 6 bases; nucleotides outside the gene matches: 5. This chain's CDR3 is CASSWTGGPDTQYF. In DNA, the CDR3 is TGTGCCAGCAGTTGGACAGGGGGCCCCGATACGCAGTATTTT.

The table lists this clone with a few counts. The J gene is TRBJ1-5, the V gene TRBV7-6; perhaps TRBD1 as D (6 bases). The CDR3 is made up of 17 amino acids. Trimming cost V 0 bases and J 0 bases, with 12 bases left between them. CDR1 is SGHVS and CDR2 is FNYEAQ in the germline V gene. The CDR3 protein is CASSLAGGPYSNQPQHF. The CDR3 DNA follows: TGTGCCAGCAGCTTAGCCGGGGGCCCATATAGCAATCAGCCCCAGCATTTT.

The CDR3 loop reads CASSPGQGARRNTIYF. CDR3 bases: TGTGCCAGCAGCCCTGGACAGGGGGCGAGAAGAAACACCATATATTTT. This rearrangement joins TRBV11-1 to TRBJ1-3; 11 positions match TRBD1. The germline gives CDR1 SGHAT, CDR2 FQDESV (reference sequence). V gave up 5 bases and J gave up 5 bases; unmatched junction bases: 8. The CDR3 length is 16 residues.